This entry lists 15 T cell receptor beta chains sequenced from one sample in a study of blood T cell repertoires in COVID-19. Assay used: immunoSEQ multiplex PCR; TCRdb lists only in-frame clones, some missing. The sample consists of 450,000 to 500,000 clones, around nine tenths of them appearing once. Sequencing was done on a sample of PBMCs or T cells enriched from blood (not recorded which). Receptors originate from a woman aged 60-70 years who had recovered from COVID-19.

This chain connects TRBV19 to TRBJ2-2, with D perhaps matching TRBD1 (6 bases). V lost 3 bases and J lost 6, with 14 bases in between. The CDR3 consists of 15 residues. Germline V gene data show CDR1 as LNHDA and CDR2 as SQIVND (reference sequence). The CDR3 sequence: CASSITSRGPGELFF. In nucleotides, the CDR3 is TGTGCCAGTAGTATTACATCCAGGGGCCCCGGGGAGCTGTTTTTT. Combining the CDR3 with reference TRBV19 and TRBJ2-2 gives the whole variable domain DGGITQSPKYLFRKEGQNVTLSCEQNLNHDAMYWYRQDPGQGLRLIYYSQIVNDFQKGDIAEGYSVSREKKESFPLTVTSAQKNPTAFYLCASSITSRGPGELFFGEGSRLTVL.

CDR3 region: CASSSTGTGGPLDYGYTF. CDR3 nucleotides: TGTGCCAGCAGCTCTACCGGGACAGGGGGTCCTTTGGACTATGGCTACACCTTC. This chain links TRBV5-5 with TRBJ1-2; 11 positions agree with TRBD1. CDR1 is SGHKS, CDR2 YYEKEE, per germline (reference sequence). This CDR3 comprises 18 residues. V lost 3 bases to trimming and J lost 3 bases; unmatched junction nucleotides: 13.

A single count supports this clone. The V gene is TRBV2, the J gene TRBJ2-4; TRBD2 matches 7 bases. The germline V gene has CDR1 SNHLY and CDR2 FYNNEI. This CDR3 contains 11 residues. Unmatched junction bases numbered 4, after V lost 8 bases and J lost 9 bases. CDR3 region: CASGRVGIQYF. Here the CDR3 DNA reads TGTGCCAGCGGGAGGGTGGGCATTCAGTACTTC.

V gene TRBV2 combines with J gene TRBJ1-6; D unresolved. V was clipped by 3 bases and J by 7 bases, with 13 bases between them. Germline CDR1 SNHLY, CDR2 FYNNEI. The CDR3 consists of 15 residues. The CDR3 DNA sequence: TGTGCCAGCAGTGACCTGGGCGCCTCAAATTCACCCCTCCACTTT. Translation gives CASSDLGASNSPLHF.

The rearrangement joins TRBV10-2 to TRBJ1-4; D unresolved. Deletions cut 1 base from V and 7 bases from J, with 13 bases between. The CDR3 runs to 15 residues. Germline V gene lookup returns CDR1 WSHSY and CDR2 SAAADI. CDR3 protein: CASSEWLGRSEKLFF. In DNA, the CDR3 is TGCGCCAGCAGTGAGTGGTTGGGTCGGAGTGAAAAACTGTTTTTT.

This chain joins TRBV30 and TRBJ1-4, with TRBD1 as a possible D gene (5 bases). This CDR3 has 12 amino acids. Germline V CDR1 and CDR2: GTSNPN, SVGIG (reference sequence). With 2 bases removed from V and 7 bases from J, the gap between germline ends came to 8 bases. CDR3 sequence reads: CAWSSRGEKLFF. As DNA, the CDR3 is TGTGCCTGGAGTAGTAGGGGTGAAAAACTGTTTTTT. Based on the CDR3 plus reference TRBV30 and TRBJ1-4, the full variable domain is SQTIHQWPATLVQPVGSPLSLECTVEGTSNPNLYWYRQAAGRGLQLLFYSVGIGQISSEVPQNLSASRPQDRQFILSSKKLLLSDSGFYLCAWSSRGEKLFFGSGTQLSVL.

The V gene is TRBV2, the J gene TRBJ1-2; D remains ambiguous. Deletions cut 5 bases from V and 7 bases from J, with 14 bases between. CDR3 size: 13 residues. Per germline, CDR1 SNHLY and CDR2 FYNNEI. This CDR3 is CASSPRKEGGYTF. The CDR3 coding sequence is TGTGCCAGCAGTCCCCGAAAGGAGGGTGGCTACACCTTC. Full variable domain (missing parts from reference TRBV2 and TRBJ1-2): EPEVTQTPSHQVTQMGQEVILRCVPISNHLYFYWYRQILGQKVEFLVSFYNNEISEKSEIFDDQFSVERPDGSNFTLKIRSTKLEDSAMYFCASSPRKEGGYTFGSGTRLTVV.

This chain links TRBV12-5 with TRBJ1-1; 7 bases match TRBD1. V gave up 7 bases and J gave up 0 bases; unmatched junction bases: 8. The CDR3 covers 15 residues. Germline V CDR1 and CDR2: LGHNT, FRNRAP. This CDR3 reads CASAISTGVNTEAFF. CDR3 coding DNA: TGTGCTAGTGCAATTTCCACAGGGGTGAACACTGAAGCTTTCTTT.

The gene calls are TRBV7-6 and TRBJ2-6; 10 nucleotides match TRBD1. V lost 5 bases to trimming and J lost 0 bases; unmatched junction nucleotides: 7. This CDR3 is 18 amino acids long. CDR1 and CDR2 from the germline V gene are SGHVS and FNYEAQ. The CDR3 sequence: CASSPAGTGASGANVLTF. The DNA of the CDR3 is TGTGCCAGCAGCCCTGCCGGGACAGGGGCCTCTGGGGCCAACGTCCTGACTTTC.

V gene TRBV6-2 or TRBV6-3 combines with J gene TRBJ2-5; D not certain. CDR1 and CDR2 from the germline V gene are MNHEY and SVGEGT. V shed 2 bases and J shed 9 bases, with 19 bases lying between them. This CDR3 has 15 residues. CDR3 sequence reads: CASSYSNPALAAQYF. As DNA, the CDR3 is TGTGCCAGCAGTTACAGTAATCCAGCTCTCGCGGCCCAGTACTTC.

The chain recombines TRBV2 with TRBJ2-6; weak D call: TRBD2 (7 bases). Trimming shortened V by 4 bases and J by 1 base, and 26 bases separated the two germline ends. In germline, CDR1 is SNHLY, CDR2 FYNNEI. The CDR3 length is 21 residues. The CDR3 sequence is CASSGGLPSRGGGSGANVLTF. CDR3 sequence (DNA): TGTGCCAGCAGTGGAGGACTTCCAAGCAGAGGGGGAGGGTCTGGGGCCAACGTCCTGACTTTC.

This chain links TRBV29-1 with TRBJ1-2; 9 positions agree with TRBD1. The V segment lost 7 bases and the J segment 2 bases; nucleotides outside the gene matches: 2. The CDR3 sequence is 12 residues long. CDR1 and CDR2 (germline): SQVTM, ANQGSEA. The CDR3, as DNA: TGCAGCGCTGACAGGGGGAACTATGGCTACACCTTC. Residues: CSADRGNYGYTF.

CDR3 loop: CASGLAPRGNEQFF. The DNA of the CDR3 is TGTGCTAGTGGTTTGGCTCCCCGAGGTAATGAGCAGTTCTTC. V and J are TRBV12-5 and TRBJ2-1; no reliable D call. Trimming removed 1 base at V and 7 bases at J, with 11 bases between. Germline V gene data show CDR1 as LGHNT and CDR2 as FRNRAP. This CDR3 is 14 amino acids long.

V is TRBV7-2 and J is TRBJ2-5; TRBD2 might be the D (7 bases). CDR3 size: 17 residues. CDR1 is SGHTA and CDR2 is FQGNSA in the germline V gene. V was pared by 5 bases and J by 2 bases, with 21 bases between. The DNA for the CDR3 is TGTGCCAGCAGCCTACGGGGGCGGGCTAGCGGACAAGAGACCCAGTACTTC. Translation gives CASSLRGRASGQETQYF. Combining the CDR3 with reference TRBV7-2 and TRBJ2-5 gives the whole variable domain GAGVSQSPSNKVTEKGKDVELRCDPISGHTALYWYRQSLGQGLEFLIYFQGNSAPDKSGLPSDRFSAERTGGSVSTLTIQRTQQEDSAVYLCASSLRGRASGQETQYFGPGTRLLVL.

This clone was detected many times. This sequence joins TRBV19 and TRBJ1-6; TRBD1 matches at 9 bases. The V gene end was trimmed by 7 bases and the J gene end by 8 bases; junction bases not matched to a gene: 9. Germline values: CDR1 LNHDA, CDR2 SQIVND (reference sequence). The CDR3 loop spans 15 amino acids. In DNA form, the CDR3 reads TGTGCCAGTAACTCGGGACAGGGCCTAGATTCACCCCTCCACTTT. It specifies CASNSGQGLDSPLHF.